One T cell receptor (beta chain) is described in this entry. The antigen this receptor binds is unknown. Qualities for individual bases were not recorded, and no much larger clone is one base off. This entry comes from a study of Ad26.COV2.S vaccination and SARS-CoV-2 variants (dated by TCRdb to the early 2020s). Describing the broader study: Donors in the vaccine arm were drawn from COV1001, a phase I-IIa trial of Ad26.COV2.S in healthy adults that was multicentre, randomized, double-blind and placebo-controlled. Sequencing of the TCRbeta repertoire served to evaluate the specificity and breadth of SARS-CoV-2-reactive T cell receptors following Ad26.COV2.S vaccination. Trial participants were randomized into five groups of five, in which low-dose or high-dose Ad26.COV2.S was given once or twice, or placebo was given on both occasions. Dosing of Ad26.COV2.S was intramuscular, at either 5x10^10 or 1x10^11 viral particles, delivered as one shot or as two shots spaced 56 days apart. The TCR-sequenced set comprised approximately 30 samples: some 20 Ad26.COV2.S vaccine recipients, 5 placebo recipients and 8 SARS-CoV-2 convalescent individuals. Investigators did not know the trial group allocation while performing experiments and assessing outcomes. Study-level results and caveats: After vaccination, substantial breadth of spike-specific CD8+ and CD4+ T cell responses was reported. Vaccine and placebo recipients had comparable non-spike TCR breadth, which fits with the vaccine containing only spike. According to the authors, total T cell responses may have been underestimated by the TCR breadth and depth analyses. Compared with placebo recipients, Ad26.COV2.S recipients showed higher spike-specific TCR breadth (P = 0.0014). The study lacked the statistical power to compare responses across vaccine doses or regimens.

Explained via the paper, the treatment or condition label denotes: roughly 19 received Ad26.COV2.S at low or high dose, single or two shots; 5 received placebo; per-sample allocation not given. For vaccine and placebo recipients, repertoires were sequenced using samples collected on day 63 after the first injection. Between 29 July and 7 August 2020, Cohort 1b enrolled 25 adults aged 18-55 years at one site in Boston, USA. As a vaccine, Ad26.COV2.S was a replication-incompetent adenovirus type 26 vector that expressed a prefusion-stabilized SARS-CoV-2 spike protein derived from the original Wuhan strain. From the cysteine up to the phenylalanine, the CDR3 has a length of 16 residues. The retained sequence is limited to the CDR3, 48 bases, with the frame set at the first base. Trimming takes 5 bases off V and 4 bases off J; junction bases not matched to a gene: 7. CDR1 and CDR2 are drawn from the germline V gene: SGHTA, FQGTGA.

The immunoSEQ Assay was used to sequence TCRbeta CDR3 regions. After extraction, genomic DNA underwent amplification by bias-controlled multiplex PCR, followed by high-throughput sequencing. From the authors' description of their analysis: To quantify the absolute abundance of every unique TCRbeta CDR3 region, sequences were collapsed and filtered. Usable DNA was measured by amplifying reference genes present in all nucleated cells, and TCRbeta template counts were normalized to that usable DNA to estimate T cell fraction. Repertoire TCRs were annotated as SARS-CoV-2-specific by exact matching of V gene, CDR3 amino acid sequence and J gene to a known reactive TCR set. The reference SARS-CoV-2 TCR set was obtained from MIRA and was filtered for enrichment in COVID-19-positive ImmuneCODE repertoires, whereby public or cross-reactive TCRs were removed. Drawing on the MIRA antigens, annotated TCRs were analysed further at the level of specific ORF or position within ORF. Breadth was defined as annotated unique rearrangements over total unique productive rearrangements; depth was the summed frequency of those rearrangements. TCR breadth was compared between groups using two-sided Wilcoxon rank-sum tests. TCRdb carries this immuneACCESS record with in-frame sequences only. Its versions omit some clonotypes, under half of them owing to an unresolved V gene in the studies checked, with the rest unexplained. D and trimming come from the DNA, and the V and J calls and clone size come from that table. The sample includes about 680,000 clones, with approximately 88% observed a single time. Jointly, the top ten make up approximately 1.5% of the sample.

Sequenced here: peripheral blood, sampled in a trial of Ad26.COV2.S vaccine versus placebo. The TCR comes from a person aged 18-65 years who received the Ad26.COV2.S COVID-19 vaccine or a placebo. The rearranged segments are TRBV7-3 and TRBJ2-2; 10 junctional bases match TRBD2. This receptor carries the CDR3 CASSPLAGVSTGELFF. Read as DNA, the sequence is TGTGCCAGCAGCCCTCTAGCGGGGGTTTCCACCGGGGAGCTGTTTTTT.